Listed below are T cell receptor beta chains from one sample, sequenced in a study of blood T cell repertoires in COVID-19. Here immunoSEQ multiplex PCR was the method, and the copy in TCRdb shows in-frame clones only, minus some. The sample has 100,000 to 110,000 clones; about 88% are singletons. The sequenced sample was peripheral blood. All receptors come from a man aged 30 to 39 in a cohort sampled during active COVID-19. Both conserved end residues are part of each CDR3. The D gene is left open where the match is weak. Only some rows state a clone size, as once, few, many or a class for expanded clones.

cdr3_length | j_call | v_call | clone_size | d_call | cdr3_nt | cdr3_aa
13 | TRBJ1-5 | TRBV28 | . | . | TGTGCCAGCCGGAGAGACTACAATCAGCCCCAGCATTTT | CASRRDYNQPQHF
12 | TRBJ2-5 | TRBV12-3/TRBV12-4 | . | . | TGTGCCAGCAGTTTGAGAGAAGAGACCCAGTACTTC | CASSLREETQYF
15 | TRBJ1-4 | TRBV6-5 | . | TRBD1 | TGTGCCAGCAGTCTAAACCGGGACAGGGGCGGAAAACTGTTTTTT | CASSLNRDRGGKLFF
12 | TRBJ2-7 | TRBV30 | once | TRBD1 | TGTGCCTGGGGACAGGAATCCTACGAGCAGTACTTC | CAWGQESYEQYF
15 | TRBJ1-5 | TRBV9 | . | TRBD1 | TGTGCCAGCAGCCCCCGGGACAGGGGGAATCAGCCCCAGCATTTT | CASSPRDRGNQPQHF
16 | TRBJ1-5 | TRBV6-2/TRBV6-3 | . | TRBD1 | TGTGCCAGCAGTTCCAGACAGGGGGCCGGTAATCAGCCCCAGCATTTT | CASSSRQGAGNQPQHF
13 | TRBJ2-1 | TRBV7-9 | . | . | TGTGCCAGCAGCTTGGTCCTCGGGAATGAGCAGTTCTTC | CASSLVLGNEQFF
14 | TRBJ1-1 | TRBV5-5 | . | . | TGTGCCAGCAGCTTTCTAGGGGGGGACACTGAAGCTTTCTTT | CASSFLGGDTEAFF
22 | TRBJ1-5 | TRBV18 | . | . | TGTGCCAGCTCACCAAACTTCTGGCAGACTCACAGGGCTCGGGTCAGCAATCAGCCCCAGCATTTT | CASSPNFWQTHRARVSNQPQHF
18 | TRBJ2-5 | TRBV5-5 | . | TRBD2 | TGTGCCAGCAGCTTGGGGACTAGCAGCCCTCCAGTGTGGGAGACCCAGTACTTC | CASSLGTSSPPVWETQYF
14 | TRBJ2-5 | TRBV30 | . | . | TGTGCCTGGAGTGTACTTGCCCTAGAAGAGACCCAGTACTTC | CAWSVLALEETQYF
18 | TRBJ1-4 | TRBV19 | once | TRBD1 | TGTGCCAGTAGTCCTTCTCCGGGACAGGGGCCTGGTCTTGAAAAACTGTTTTTT | CASSPSPGQGPGLEKLFF
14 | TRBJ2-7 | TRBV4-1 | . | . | TGCGCCAGCAGCCGGACAGAGTTAAGCTACGAGCAGTACTTC | CASSRTELSYEQYF
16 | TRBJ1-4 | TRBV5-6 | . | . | TGTGCCAGCAGCCGCCCGTCCCAGGGGCTGAATGAAAAACTGTTTTTT | CASSRPSQGLNEKLFF
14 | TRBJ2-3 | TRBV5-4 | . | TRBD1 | TGTGCCAGCAGCTCTGGGACAGGGACAGATACGCAGTATTTT | CASSSGTGTDTQYF
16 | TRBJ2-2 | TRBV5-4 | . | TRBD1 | TGTGCCAGCAGCCCGGGTGGGACAGGGCACACCGGGGAGCTGTTTTTT | CASSPGGTGHTGELFF
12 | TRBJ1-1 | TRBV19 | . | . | TGTGCCAGTAGTCCAATGAACACTGAAGCTTTCTTT | CASSPMNTEAFF
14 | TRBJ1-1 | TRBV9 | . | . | TGTGCCAGCAGCCGCGGCGTAGGGAACACTGAAGCTTTCTTT | CASSRGVGNTEAFF
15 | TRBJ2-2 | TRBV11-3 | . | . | TGTGCCAGCAGCCTCGCCGTGACGGGAACCGGGGAGCTGTTTTTT | CASSLAVTGTGELFF
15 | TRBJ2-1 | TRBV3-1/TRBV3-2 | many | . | TGTGCCAGCAGCCAAGACAGGGCCTTCGCCCATGAGCAGTTCTTC | CASSQDRAFAHEQFF
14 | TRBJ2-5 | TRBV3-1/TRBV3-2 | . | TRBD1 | TGTGCCAGCAGCCAGACAGGGGGCTCGGAGACCCAGTACTTC | CASSQTGGSETQYF
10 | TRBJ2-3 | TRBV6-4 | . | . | TGTGCCAGCGGTAGTGAGACGCAGTATTTT | CASGSETQYF
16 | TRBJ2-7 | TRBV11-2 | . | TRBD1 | TGTGCCAGCAGCAAAACCCGCGGGACAGGCCCCTACGAGCAGTACTTC | CASSKTRGTGPYEQYF
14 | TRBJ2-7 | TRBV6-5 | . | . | TGTGCCAGCAGTCCAAACCGGTTAACCTACGAGCAGTACTTC | CASSPNRLTYEQYF
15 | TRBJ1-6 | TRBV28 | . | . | TGTGCCAGCAGTCCCCACGCAGGGAATAATTCACCCCTCCACTTT | CASSPHAGNNSPLHF
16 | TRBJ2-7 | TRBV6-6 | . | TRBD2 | TGTGCCAGCAGTTACTCGACGCCCAGCGGGGGGTACGAGCAGTACTTC | CASSYSTPSGGYEQYF
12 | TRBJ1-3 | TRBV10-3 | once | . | TGTGCCATCAGCGGCTCTGGAAACACCATATATTTT | CAISGSGNTIYF
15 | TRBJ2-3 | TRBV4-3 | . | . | TGCGCCAGCAGCCAAGCTTACAGCAGCACAGATACGCAGTATTTT | CASSQAYSSTDTQYF
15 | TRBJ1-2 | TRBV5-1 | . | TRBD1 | TGCGCCAGCAGCGGGATATCCGGGACAGGCTATGGCTACACCTTC | CASSGISGTGYGYTF